This T cell receptor (beta chain) was documented in a study of blood T cells in healthy people across ages. Primed by a sample-barcoded 5' primer and a J-beta primer mix, a second PCR proceeded for about 7 to 11 cycles. TCRdb independently ran MiXCR on the 5' RACE reads; one entry per CDR3 protein. The sample contains 1.5 million to 2 million distinct CDR3 sequences, 28% of which appear only once. V was pared by 6 bases and J by 2 bases, with 7 bases of the junction left unmatched. The germline CDR1 and CDR2 sequences are SGHTA and FQGNSA. The CDR3 length is 15 residues. Sample: blood. The receptor was isolated from a woman aged 25 to 39 in good health. This sequence joins TRBV7-2 and TRBJ2-3; 8 nucleotides line up with TRBD1. The CDR3 region has the DNA TGTGCCAGCAGAACTCGGACAGGGTCCACAGATACGCAGTATTTT. This gives the protein CASRTRTGSTDTQYF. The full variable domain, in which reference TRBV7-2 and TRBJ2-3 provide the parts outside the CDR3, is GAGVSQSPSNKVTEKGKDVELRCDPISGHTALYWYRQSLGQGLEFLIYFQGNSAPDKSGLPSDRFSAERTGGSVSTLTIQRTQQEDSAVYLCASRTRTGSTDTQYFGPGTRLTVL.